The source of this T cell receptor (beta chain) is a study of cytomegalovirus exposure and HLA in healthy donors. The PCR contained 60 Vbeta and 13 Jbeta primers. Assay used: immunoSEQ multiplex PCR; TCRdb lists only in-frame clones, some missing. The table records 30,000 to 40,000 clones, 60% to 70% of them present only once. CDR1 and CDR2 (germline): SGDLS, YYNGEE. V was clipped by 3 bases and J by 7 bases; unmatched bases: 7. CDR3 length: 15 residues. The gene calls are TRBV9 and TRBJ1-4; 9 bases are a match to TRBD1. The receptor's source is a man in his forties in good health and CMV-seronegative. Specimen: PBMCs. CDR3 bases: TGTGCCAGCAGCGCGGGACAGGGAGCTGGTGAAAAACTGTTTTTT. Protein: CASSAGQGAGEKLFF.